Listed here are 17 T cell receptor beta chains from one sample, sequenced in a study of immune cell composition in non-small cell lung cancer. Measured with immunoSEQ multiplex PCR; TCRdb has only the in-frame clones, and not every one. The table has about 16,000 clones, 55% to 75% seen once. Sequenced sample: lung tumor tissue. The receptor set was obtained from a human donor with non-small cell lung cancer.

In this sample, this clone turned up a few times. This chain joins TRBV6-5 and TRBJ1-2; 8 bases agree with TRBD1. Germline lookup yields CDR1 MNHEY and CDR2 SVGAGI. Trimming cost V 7 bases and J 6 bases; bases outside gene matches: 7. This CDR3 is built from 13 residues. CDR3 protein: CASTRQGADGYTF. CDR3 sequence (DNA): TGTGCCAGCACCCGCCAGGGGGCAGATGGCTACACCTTC.

The J gene is TRBJ2-7, the V gene TRBV19; a weak D match, TRBD1 (6 bases). Trimming stripped 3 bases from V and 7 bases from J, with 19 bases between. The CDR3 is made up of 15 amino acids. Germline V gives CDR1 LNHDA, CDR2 SQIVND (reference sequence). CDR3 sequence reads: CASSMGAVPLEEQYF. The CDR3 bases are TGTGCCAGTAGTATGGGGGCCGTTCCCTTAGAAGAGCAGTACTTC. The whole variable domain, remainder taken from reference TRBV19 and TRBJ2-7, is DGGITQSPKYLFRKEGQNVTLSCEQNLNHDAMYWYRQDPGQGLRLIYYSQIVNDFQKGDIAEGYSVSREKKESFPLTVTSAQKNPTAFYLCASSMGAVPLEEQYFGPGTRLTVT.

This sequence joins TRBV7-8 and TRBJ2-7; possibly TRBD1 for D (5 bases). Germline V gives CDR1 SGHVS, CDR2 FQNEAQ. This CDR3 has 15 residues. Trimming stripped 1 base from V and 1 base from J, with 11 bases between. The CDR3 reads CASSLEGVESYEQYF. DNA for the CDR3: TGTGCCAGCAGCTTAGAAGGGGTAGAGTCCTACGAGCAGTACTTC.

The chain carries TRBV7-3 and TRBJ2-5; 11 positions agree with TRBD2. The V gene end was trimmed by 1 base and the J gene end by 4 bases; junction bases not matched to a gene: 5. The V gene's germline CDR1 is SGHTA and CDR2 FQGTGA. The CDR3 spans 16 residues. In DNA form, the CDR3 reads TGTGCCAGCAGCTTAATTGTAGCGGGGGGGTTAGAGACCCAGTACTTC. This translates into CASSLIVAGGLETQYF.

The genes are TRBV2 and TRBJ1-5, with unresolved D. This CDR3 is built from 12 residues. In germline, CDR1 is SNHLY, CDR2 FYNNEI. V lost 5 bases, J lost 4 bases, and 6 bases lay in between. CDR3 sequence reads: CASSTRNQPQHF. The CDR3 DNA follows: TGTGCCAGCAGTACTCGGAATCAGCCCCAGCATTTT. Variable domain in full (rest from reference TRBV2 and TRBJ1-5): EPEVTQTPSHQVTQMGQEVILRCVPISNHLYFYWYRQILGQKVEFLVSFYNNEISEKSEIFDDQFSVERPDGSNFTLKIRSTKLEDSAMYFCASSTRNQPQHFGDGTRLSIL.

Only a few counts were recorded for this clone. Here the CDR3 reads CASRTGYNSPLHF. The CDR3 nucleotides are TGTGCCAGCAGAACAGGGTATAATTCACCCCTCCACTTT. The chain is built from TRBV27 and TRBJ1-6; TRBD1 is a possible D gene (6 bases). V shed 6 bases and J shed 4 bases, with 7 bases lying between them. The germline gives CDR1 MNHEY, CDR2 SMNVEV (reference sequence). The CDR3 has 13 amino acids.

This chain links TRBV7-3 with TRBJ2-7, with 9 bases identical to TRBD2. Germline assignment: CDR1 SGHTA and CDR2 FQGTGA. The CDR3 runs to 16 residues. Unmatched junction bases numbered 8, after V lost 1 base and J lost 4 bases. Written as DNA, the CDR3 is TGTGCCAGCAGCTTAAAGCTAGCGGGGCCGCCTTACGAGCAGTACTTC. Its protein is CASSLKLAGPPYEQYF.

The V call is TRBV6-1, the J call TRBJ2-5; weak D call: TRBD2 (6 bases). The CDR3 extends over 15 amino acids. V lost 8 bases, J lost 2 bases, and 18 bases lay in between. Germline V gene sequence: CDR1 MNHNS, CDR2 SASEGT. The CDR3 coding sequence is TGTGCCAGCGGGGGGACTGCTGGCCAACAAGAGACCCAGTACTTC. Amino acid sequence: CASGGTAGQQETQYF.

V gene TRBV13 combines with J gene TRBJ2-3; D might be TRBD2 (5 bases). V lost 5 bases and J lost 2, with 14 bases in between. Looked up from germline, CDR1 is PRHDT and CDR2 is FYEKMQ (reference sequence). This CDR3 comprises 15 residues. The DNA for the CDR3 is TGTGCCAGCAGCCCCATCCACGGGGACACAGATACGCAGTATTTT. Translating gives CASSPIHGDTDTQYF.

The J gene is TRBJ1-4, the V gene TRBV2; the match to TRBD1 covers 8 bases. The V gene end was trimmed by 6 bases and the J gene end by 7 bases; junction bases not matched to a gene: 4. The CDR3 contains 13 residues. Germline V CDR1 and CDR2: SNHLY, FYNNEI. CDR3 nucleotide sequence: TGTGCCAGCAGGACAGGGGTCGGTGAAAAACTGTTTTTT. This encodes CASRTGVGEKLFF.

This chain links TRBV5-6 with TRBJ1-2, with TRBD1 matching over 7 bases. The CDR3 sequence is 16 residues long. After removal of 6 bases from V and 2 bases from J, the junction contained 13 bases not matched to a gene. The V gene's germline CDR1 is SGHDT and CDR2 YYEEEE. CDR3 amino acids: CASILLETGRNYGYTF. CDR3 sequence (DNA): TGTGCCAGCATACTCCTAGAGACAGGGAGGAACTATGGCTACACCTTC.

The genes are TRBV5-1 and TRBJ2-7, with D perhaps matching TRBD2 (5 bases). The germline V gene has CDR1 SGHRS and CDR2 YFSETQ. The V gene lost 2 bases and the J gene lost 6 bases, with 9 bases spanning the gap. CDR3 length: 12 amino acids. Written as DNA, the CDR3 is TGCGCCAGCAGCTTCTCCGAGGGCGAGCAGTACTTC. Amino acid sequence: CASSFSEGEQYF.

The rearrangement joins TRBV19 to TRBJ2-1, with 10 bases identical to TRBD1. Germline assignment: CDR1 LNHDA and CDR2 SQIVND (reference sequence). This CDR3 contains 15 residues. With 5 bases clipped from V and 8 bases from J, the junction kept 9 bases outside the gene matches. The CDR3 sequence: CASSGRDRGKDEQFF. The CDR3 DNA reads as TGTGCCAGTAGTGGCCGGGACAGGGGTAAGGATGAGCAGTTCTTC. Full variable domain (remainder filled in from reference TRBV19 and TRBJ2-1): DGGITQSPKYLFRKEGQNVTLSCEQNLNHDAMYWYRQDPGQGLRLIYYSQIVNDFQKGDIAEGYSVSREKKESFPLTVTSAQKNPTAFYLCASSGRDRGKDEQFFGPGTRLTVL.

The chain recombines TRBV7-2 with TRBJ1-2; D uncertain. Germline CDR1 is SGHTA and CDR2 is FQGNSA. The CDR3 has 16 residues. Trimming pared 1 base from V and 3 bases from J, leaving 15 bases between. The CDR3 loop is CASSLDRQTADYGYTF. For the CDR3, the DNA is TGTGCCAGCAGCTTAGACCGTCAGACTGCAGACTATGGCTACACCTTC. Complete variable domain (other parts from reference TRBV7-2 and TRBJ1-2): GAGVSQSPSNKVTEKGKDVELRCDPISGHTALYWYRQSLGQGLEFLIYFQGNSAPDKSGLPSDRFSAERTGGSVSTLTIQRTQQEDSAVYLCASSLDRQTADYGYTFGSGTRLTVV.

The rearrangement joins TRBV6-1 to TRBJ2-5, with unresolved D. The ends were cut back, 6 bases at V and 5 bases at J, with 4 bases in the middle. The CDR3 is 10 residues long. CDR1 and CDR2 from the germline V gene are MNHNS and SASEGT. The CDR3, as DNA: TGTGCCAGCAGCCTCGAGACCCAGTACTTC. Its protein product is CASSLETQYF.

V usage is TRBV7-8 and J usage is TRBJ2-5; 10 positions agree with TRBD2. V trimming: 5 bases; J trimming: 7 bases; junction bases outside the gene matches: 7. The CDR3 loop spans 14 amino acids. Germline V gene data show CDR1 as SGHVS and CDR2 as FQNEAQ. The CDR3 DNA is TGTGCCAGCAGCATCGGACTAGCGGTAGGGACCCAGTACTTC. Translating it yields CASSIGLAVGTQYF.

The gene calls are TRBV7-9 and TRBJ2-6; the D gene is possibly TRBD2 (5 bases). Germline assignment: CDR1 SEHNR and CDR2 FQNEAQ (reference sequence). The CDR3 has 16 residues. V was cut by 2 bases and J by 0 bases, with 8 bases left in between. CDR3 DNA: TGTGCCAGCAGCTTAACTAGTCGCTCTGGGGCCAACGTCCTGACTTTC. Translating it yields CASSLTSRSGANVLTF.